This entry concerns a single T cell receptor (beta chain). Its antigen remains unidentified. CDR3-region Arm-PCR and iRepertoire HTBI primers produced the TCR beta libraries. One entry per CDR3 protein, called by TCRdb with MiXCR from the multiplex PCR reads. Of about 420,000 distinct CDR3 sequences in the sample, about 17% were seen once. This sample is part of a study of regulatory T cells in long-lasting Graves disease. Study outcomes and limitations: Comparison showed that persistent patients shared more public clonotypes (about 2,700) than new patients (approximately 930). Repertoires from persistent disease leaned toward TRBV28, TRBJ1-2 and TRBJ2-5.

The time point was: newly diagnosed GD, antithyroid drugs for less than 3 months. PBMCs provided the RNA from which the TCR library was made. This CDR3 spans 13 amino acids. V lost 2 bases, J lost 3 bases, and 7 bases lay in between. The germline gives CDR1 SEHNR, CDR2 FQNEAQ (reference sequence). Another study also made use of these data, one on T cells in Graves' hyperthyroidism and ophthalmopathy. According to that study: Primed by the HTBI set, a first-round RT-PCR was run on the TCR CDR3. The blood repertoire included most of the expanded thyroid clonotypes above 0.001.

The sample was peripheral blood mononuclear cells (PBMCs), taken at new diagnosis, from a patient treated with antithyroid drugs. This TCR was sampled from a woman in her late teens or twenties with Graves disease. The rearrangement links TRBV7-9 to TRBJ1-2; D is ambiguous. CDR3 sequence: CASSLSRYYGYTF. DNA of the CDR3: TGTGCCAGCAGCTTAAGTCGGTACTATGGCTACACCTTC. Looking up the rest from reference TRBV7-9 and TRBJ1-2 gives the full variable domain: DTGVSQNPRHKITKRGQNVTFRCDPISEHNRLYWYRQTLGQGPEFLTYFQNEAQLEKSRLLSDRFSAERPKGSFSTLEIQRTEQGDSAMYLCASSLSRYYGYTFGSGTRLTVV.